This T cell receptor (beta chain) originates from a study of T cell responses to AZD1222 COVID-19 vaccine. Trimming removed 1 base at V and 1 base at J, with 8 bases between. CDR1 and CDR2 from the germline V gene are LNHDA and SQIVND (reference sequence). This CDR3 comprises 15 residues. Clones were sequenced by immunoSEQ multiplex PCR, and TCRdb holds only the in-frame ones, with some missing. The sample has about 120,000 clones, about 90% seen once. General study findings and limits: Two doses of AZD1222 preceded a rise in Spike-specific TCR breadth and depth.

To note about this clone: Antigen unknown.

The sample here was peripheral blood, taken on day 0 of AZD1222 vaccination. The clonotype was recovered from an adult in good health. The gene calls are TRBV19 and TRBJ1-5; D is unclear. In nucleotides, the CDR3 is TGTGCCAGTAGTATAGGGCTTACAAGCAATCAGCCCCAGCATTTT. Translated: CASSIGLTSNQPQHF.